These T cell receptor beta chains were read from a single sample in a study of human versus mouse CDR3 diversity and MHC coevolution. Some clones are missing from TCRdb's copy, which holds only in-frame ones; the method was immunoSEQ multiplex PCR. The sample has some 60,000 clones, around 94% seen once; the top ten hold 15% to 20%. Sequencing was performed on naive CD4+ T cells from blood. The receptors come from a person between 55 and 70 years old in good health. Each CDR3 is given without its conserved first and last residue. The order of the fields is J gene, CDR3 length, clone size, V gene, CDR3 protein. Clone size is shown for a subset of rows, as once, few, many or a class of expanded clone.

>TRBJ1-2|13|.|TRBV7-9
ASSPRPAGGYGYT
>TRBJ1-1|12|.|TRBV29-1
SARQGVSDTEAF
>TRBJ2-5|13|.|TRBV5-4
ASSSGQGGGETQY
>TRBJ2-7|15|.|TRBV5-1
ASSSTGLAGGKYEQY
>TRBJ2-1|14|.|TRBV5-4
ASSDPLAGGHGEQF
>TRBJ2-7|17|.|TRBV7-9
ASSNPPRSRQGALYEQY
>TRBJ2-3|16|.|TRBV27
ASSLTPSGGTSTDTQY
>TRBJ2-1|14|.|TRBV2
ASSGDSYTTRNEQF
>TRBJ1-1|13|.|TRBV13
ASSSWPSGNTEAF
>TRBJ2-1|13|.|TRBV30
AWEGQGRGYNEQF
>TRBJ2-5|12|.|TRBV6-5
ASSRGQRQETQY
>TRBJ1-1|14|.|TRBV30
AWSSGTGGFWTEAF
>TRBJ2-7|15|once|TRBV23-1
ASSQPEDRDERNEQY
>TRBJ2-1|16|.|TRBV2
ASSEARGTSGSFYEQF
>TRBJ2-6|15|.|TRBV7-7
ASSLGGTGAGANVLT
>TRBJ2-2|13|.|TRBV5-1
ASSVTGGTGGELF
>TRBJ2-7|13|.|TRBV5-1
ASSLGGQGSYEQY
>TRBJ2-1|11|.|TRBV6-6
ASSRLLAGEQF
>TRBJ2-7|14|.|TRBV19
ASSIASGKSSYEQY
>TRBJ2-2|13|.|TRBV11-2
ASSPGGIDTGELF